This T cell receptor beta chain was found in a study of low-dose radiotherapy and immunotherapy resistance in tumors. V gave up 5 bases and J gave up 4 bases; unmatched junction bases: 4. The CDR3 runs 13 residues. The V gene's germline CDR1 is SEHNR and CDR2 FQNEAQ (reference sequence). This clonotype showed up many times. TRAV- and TRBV-specific primers primed first-strand cDNA, covering alpha and beta chains. A roughly 22-cycle PCR with a constant-region primer and V-primer adapter amplified TCRs. The isolated mRNA underwent amplification through in vitro transcription. TCRdb ran MiXCR on the reads and lists one entry per CDR3 protein. The table records roughly 76,000 distinct CDR3 sequences, about 20% of them present only once. Time point of the sample: before trial treatment.

The genes are TRBV7-9 and TRBJ1-2; TRBD1 matches at 7 bases. The TCR sequence derives from a male donor with prostate cancer. The sample consisted of PBMCs, taken before treatment. DNA of the CDR3: TGTGCCAGCAGCACGACAGGGATCTATGGCTACACCTTC. This encodes CASSTTGIYGYTF.